This T cell receptor beta chain comes out of a study of blood T cell repertoires in COVID-19. Study information: T cells, B-cell-depleted T cells, or PBMCs supplied cDNA or gDNA.

TCRdb's copy holds only in-frame clones and misses some; the assay was immunoSEQ multiplex PCR. The table has some 60,000 clones, around four fifths seen once. The CDR3 totals 13 residues. V was clipped by 9 bases and J by 1 base, with 9 bases between them. Germline CDR1 SNHLY, CDR2 FYNNEI. This sequence joins TRBV2 and TRBJ2-2; perhaps TRBD1 as D (6 bases). Input material: peripheral blood. The TCR originated in a human donor in a cohort sampled during active COVID-19. CDR3 region: CASRTENTGELFF. The DNA of the CDR3 is TGTGCCAGTAGGACAGAGAACACCGGGGAGCTGTTTTTT.